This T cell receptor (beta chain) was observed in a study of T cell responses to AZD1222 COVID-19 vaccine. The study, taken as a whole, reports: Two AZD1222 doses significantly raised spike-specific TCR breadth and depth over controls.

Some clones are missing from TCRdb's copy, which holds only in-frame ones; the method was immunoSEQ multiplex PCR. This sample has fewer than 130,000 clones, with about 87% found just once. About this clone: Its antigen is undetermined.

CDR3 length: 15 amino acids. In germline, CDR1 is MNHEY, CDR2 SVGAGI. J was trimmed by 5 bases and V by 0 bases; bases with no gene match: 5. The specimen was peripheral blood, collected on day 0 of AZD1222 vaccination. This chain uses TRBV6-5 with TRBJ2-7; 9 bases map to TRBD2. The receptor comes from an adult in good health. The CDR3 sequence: CASSYSSGRRDEQYF. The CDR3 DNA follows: TGTGCCAGCAGTTACTCTAGCGGGAGAAGGGACGAGCAGTACTTC.